These T cell receptor beta chains were read from a single sample in a study of Ad26.COV2.S vaccination and SARS-CoV-2 variants. Using immunoSEQ multiplex PCR, the repertoire was profiled, and TCRdb retains in-frame clones only, with some absent. The sample yields about 350,000 clones, 88% seen once. Here the sequenced sample was peripheral blood, taken in a trial of Ad26.COV2.S vaccine versus placebo. Source of these receptors: a person between 18 and 60 years old who received the Ad26.COV2.S COVID-19 vaccine or a placebo. The CDR3 runs from the conserved cysteine through the conserved F or W.

J gene: TRBJ1-1
V gene: TRBV7-6
CDR3 protein: CASSLYPRDRGTEAFF

J gene: TRBJ2-1
V gene: TRBV6-5
CDR3 protein: CASTPKDIVFSEQFF

J gene: TRBJ2-5
V gene: TRBV28
CDR3 protein: CASSSSGEETQYF

J gene: TRBJ2-2
V gene: TRBV9
CDR3 protein: CASNKGEAGGELFF

J gene: TRBJ1-2
V gene: TRBV5-1
CDR3 protein: CASSLQGAGTYGYTF

J gene: TRBJ1-5
V gene: TRBV15
CDR3 protein: CATSRDAQGGQPQHF

J gene: TRBJ1-2
V gene: TRBV29-1
CDR3 protein: CSVDRFTGGYTF

J gene: TRBJ1-1
V gene: TRBV7-2
CDR3 protein: CASSPGQGMTEAFF

J gene: TRBJ1-1
V gene: TRBV30
CDR3 protein: CAWMRTANTEAFF

J gene: TRBJ1-1
V gene: TRBV23-1
CDR3 protein: CASSQSGMGNTEAFF

J gene: TRBJ2-5
V gene: TRBV6-6
CDR3 protein: CASIRVAGVRETQYF

J gene: TRBJ2-5
V gene: TRBV7-3
CDR3 protein: CASSLGASGPETQYF

J gene: TRBJ2-6
V gene: TRBV7-9
CDR3 protein: CASSPQGLSYGANVLTF

J gene: TRBJ1-1
V gene: TRBV12-3/TRBV12-4
CDR3 protein: CASRLPPSEAFF

J gene: TRBJ2-3
V gene: TRBV7-2
CDR3 protein: CASSSIPDTQYF